This T cell receptor (beta chain) emerged from a study of shared clonotypes between healthy human individuals. Study results and caveats: It was the few donors that limited the genetic and exposure-history diversity represented.

Germline-derived CDR1 and CDR2 are SGHVS and FQNEAQ. Trimming took off 5 bases at V and 3 bases at J, with 8 bases between the two ends. CDR3 length: 13 amino acids. About this clone: Its antigen is not identified.

Profiled with immunoSEQ multiplex PCR; TCRdb holds only in-frame clones, not every one. The sample shows over a million clones, approximately 98.5% of them seen only once. V usage is TRBV7-8 and J usage is TRBJ2-1; D gene uncertain. The TCR originated in a man in his thirties or forties in good health. Sequencing was performed on naive CD4+ T cells sorted from blood. Indicated subset: CD45RA+ positively selected. CDR3 amino acids: CASSRSRYNEQFF. The CDR3 bases are TGTGCCAGCAGCCGGAGTCGCTACAATGAGCAGTTCTTC.